This T cell receptor beta chain is from a study of shared clonotypes between healthy human individuals. Germline assignment: CDR1 SEHNR and CDR2 FQNEAQ (reference sequence). CDR3 size: 13 residues. Trimming took 2 bases from V and 7 from J, leaving 11 bases between them. CD45RO-negative cells were positively selected for CCR7, leaving out terminally differentiated effector memory CD45RA+ cells. Repertoires were generated with immunoSEQ multiplex PCR, while TCRdb's copy carries only in-frame clones and drops some. The sample yields fewer than 700,000 clones, approximately 96% seen once. This sequence joins TRBV7-9 and TRBJ1-1; D ambiguous. The source of this sequence is a woman aged 30 to 39 in good health. Sample: naive CD8+ T cells sorted from blood. The CDR3 DNA reads TGTGCCAGCAGCTTAAATTCAGATTTTGAAGCTTTCTTT. Translated, it gives CASSLNSDFEAFF.